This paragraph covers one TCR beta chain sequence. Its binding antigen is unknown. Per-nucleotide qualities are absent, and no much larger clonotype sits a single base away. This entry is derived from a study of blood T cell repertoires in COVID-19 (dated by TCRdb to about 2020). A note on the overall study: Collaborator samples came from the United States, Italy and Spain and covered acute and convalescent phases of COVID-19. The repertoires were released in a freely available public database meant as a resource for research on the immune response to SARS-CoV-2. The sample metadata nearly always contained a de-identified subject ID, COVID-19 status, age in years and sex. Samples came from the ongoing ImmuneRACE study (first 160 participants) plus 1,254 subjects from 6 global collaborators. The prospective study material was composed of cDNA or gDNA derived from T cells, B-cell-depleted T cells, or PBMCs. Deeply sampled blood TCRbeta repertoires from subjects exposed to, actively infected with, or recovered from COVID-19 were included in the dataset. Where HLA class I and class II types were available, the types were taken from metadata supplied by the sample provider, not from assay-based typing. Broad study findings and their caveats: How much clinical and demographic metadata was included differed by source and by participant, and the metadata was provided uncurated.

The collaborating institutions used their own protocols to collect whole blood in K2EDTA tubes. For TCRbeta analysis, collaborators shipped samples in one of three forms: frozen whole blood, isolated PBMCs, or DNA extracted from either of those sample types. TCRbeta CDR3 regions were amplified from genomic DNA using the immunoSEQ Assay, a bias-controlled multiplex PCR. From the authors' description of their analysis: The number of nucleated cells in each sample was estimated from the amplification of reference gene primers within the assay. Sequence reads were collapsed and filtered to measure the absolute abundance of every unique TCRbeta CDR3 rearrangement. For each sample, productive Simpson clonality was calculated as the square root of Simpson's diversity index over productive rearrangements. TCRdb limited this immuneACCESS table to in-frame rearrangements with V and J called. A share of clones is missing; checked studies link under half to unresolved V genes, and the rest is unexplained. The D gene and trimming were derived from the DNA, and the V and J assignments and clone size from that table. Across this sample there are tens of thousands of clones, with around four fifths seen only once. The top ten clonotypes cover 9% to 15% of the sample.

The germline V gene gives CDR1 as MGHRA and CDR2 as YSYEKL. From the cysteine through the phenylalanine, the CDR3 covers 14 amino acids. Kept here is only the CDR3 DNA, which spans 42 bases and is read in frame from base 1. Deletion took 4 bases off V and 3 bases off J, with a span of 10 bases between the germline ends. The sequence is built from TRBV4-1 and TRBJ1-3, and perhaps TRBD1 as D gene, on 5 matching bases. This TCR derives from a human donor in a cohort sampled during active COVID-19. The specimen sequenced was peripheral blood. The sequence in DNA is TGCGCCAGCAGCCTCCAGGGCCGTGGAAACACCATATATTTT. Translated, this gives CASSLQGRGNTIYF.